This record covers a single T cell receptor (beta chain). Its antigen is undetermined. Germline V lookup: CDR1 SGDLS, CDR2 YYNGEE. V was trimmed by 4 bases and J by 2 bases, leaving 13 bases between them. There are 14 residues in the CDR3. This record comes from a study of T cell responses to AZD1222 COVID-19 vaccine. The table came from immunoSEQ multiplex PCR; TCRdb's copy has only in-frame clones and leaves some out. The sample yields 190,000 or so clones, around 93% seen once. Study observations and caveats: Among those given AZD1222, only five or six were seropositive at baseline. There were vaccine-associated CD4 TCRs across spike, dominant at 160-218 and 743-854.

This rearrangement joins TRBV9 to TRBJ2-7, with a weak D call TRBD2 (7 bases). The starting material was peripheral blood, obtained 28 days after the second AZD1222 dose. The source of this sequence is an adult who received the AZD1222 COVID-19 vaccine. CDR3 region: CASSLTGGPYEQYF. The CDR3 DNA is TGTGCCAGCAGCCTTACCGGGGGGCCCTACGAGCAGTACTTC.